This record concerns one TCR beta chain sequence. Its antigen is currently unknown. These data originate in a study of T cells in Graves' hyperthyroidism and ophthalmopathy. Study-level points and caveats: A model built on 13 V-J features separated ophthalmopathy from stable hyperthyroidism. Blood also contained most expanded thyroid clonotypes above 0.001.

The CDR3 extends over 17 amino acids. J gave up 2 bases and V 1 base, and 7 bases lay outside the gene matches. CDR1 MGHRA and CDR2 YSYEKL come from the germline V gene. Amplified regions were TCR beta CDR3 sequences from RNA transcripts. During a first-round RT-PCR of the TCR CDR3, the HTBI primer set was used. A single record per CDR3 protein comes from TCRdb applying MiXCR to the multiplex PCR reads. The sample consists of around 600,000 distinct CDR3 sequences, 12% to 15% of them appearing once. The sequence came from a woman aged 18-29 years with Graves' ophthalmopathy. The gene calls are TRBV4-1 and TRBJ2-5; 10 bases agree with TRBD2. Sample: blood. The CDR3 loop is CASSQGSGLAIQETQYF. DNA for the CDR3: TGCGCCAGCAGCCAAGGGTCGGGACTAGCGATTCAAGAGACCCAGTACTTC.